This TCR beta chain originates from a study of blood T cell repertoires in COVID-19. This clone was counted between two and nine times. Sequenced by immunoSEQ multiplex PCR; TCRdb stores in-frame clones only, minus some. The profile shows 250,000 to 350,000 clones, about 90% of them singletons. V was clipped by 4 bases and J by 2 bases, with 12 bases between them. The CDR3 runs 15 residues. Germline V gene lookup returns CDR1 SNHLY and CDR2 FYNNEI. This chain uses TRBV2 with TRBJ2-1, with D possibly TRBD2 on 5 matching bases. The sequence was obtained from a young woman with acute COVID-19. The sequenced material came from PBMCs or T cells enriched from blood (not recorded which). The CDR3 DNA is TGTGCCAGCAGTGTAGGGAGCGCTACCTACAATGAGCAGTTCTTC. Translated: CASSVGSATYNEQFF.